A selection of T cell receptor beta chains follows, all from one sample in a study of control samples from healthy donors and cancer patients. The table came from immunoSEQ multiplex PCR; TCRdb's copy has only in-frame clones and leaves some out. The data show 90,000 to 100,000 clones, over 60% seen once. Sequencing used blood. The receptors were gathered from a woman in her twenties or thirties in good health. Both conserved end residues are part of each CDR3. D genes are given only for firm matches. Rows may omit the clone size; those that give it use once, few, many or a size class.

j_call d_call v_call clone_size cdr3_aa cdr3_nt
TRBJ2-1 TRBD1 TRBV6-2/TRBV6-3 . CASSMQGQTYNEQFF TGTGCCAGCAGTATGCAGGGACAGACCTACAATGAGCAGTTCTTC
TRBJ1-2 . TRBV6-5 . CASSWGRDYGYTF TGTGCCAGCAGCTGGGGTAGGGACTATGGCTACACCTTC
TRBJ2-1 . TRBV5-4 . CASSLNSGRDEQFF TGTGCCAGCAGCTTGAATTCGGGGCGGGATGAGCAGTTCTTC
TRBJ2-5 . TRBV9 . CASSVLGGEETQYF TGTGCCAGCAGCGTCCTGGGGGGCGAGGAGACCCAGTACTTC
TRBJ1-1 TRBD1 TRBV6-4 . CASAMTGENTEAFF TGTGCCAGCGCTATGACAGGGGAGAACACTGAAGCTTTCTTT
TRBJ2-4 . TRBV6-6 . CASRRDSHIQYF TGTGCCAGCAGGCGAGACAGCCACATTCAGTACTTC
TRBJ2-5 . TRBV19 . CASSGGTHGQETQYF TGTGCCAGTAGTGGCGGGACACACGGGCAAGAGACCCAGTACTTC
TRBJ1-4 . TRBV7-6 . CASSSQGTTNEKLFF TGTGCCAGCAGCAGCCAGGGGACCACGAATGAAAAACTGTTTTTT
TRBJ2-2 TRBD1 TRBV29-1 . CSVRDRAHTGELFF TGCAGCGTTCGGGACAGGGCACATACCGGGGAGCTGTTTTTT
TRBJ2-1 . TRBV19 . CASSIGMGYNEQFF TGTGCCAGTAGTATCGGGATGGGTTACAATGAGCAGTTCTTC
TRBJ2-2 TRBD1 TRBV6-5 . CASRDRGWDTGELFF TGTGCCAGCCGGGACAGGGGATGGGACACCGGGGAGCTGTTTTTT
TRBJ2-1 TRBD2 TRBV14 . CASSHLLAGGRNEQFF TGTGCCAGCAGCCACCTACTAGCGGGGGGGCGGAATGAGCAGTTCTTC
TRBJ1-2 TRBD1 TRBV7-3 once CASSPGTGWGYTF TGTGCCAGCAGCCCCGGGACAGGGTGGGGCTACACCTTC
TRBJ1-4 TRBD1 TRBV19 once CASSNQGATNEKLFF TGTGCCAGTAGTAACCAGGGGGCAACTAATGAAAAACTGTTTTTT
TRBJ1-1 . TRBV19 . CASSWGGGMNTEAFF TGTGCCAGTAGTTGGGGCGGGGGGATGAACACTGAAGCTTTCTTT
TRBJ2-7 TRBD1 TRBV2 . CAMGQVGSYEQYF TGTGCCATGGGACAGGTGGGCTCCTACGAGCAGTACTTC
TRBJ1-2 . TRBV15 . CATSSVGGISYGYTF TGTGCCACCAGCAGTGTGGGGGGGATCTCCTATGGCTACACCTTC
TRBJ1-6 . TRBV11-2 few CASSLADTRSSYNSPLHF TGTGCCAGCAGCTTAGCGGACACTAGGAGCTCCTATAATTCACCCCTCCACTTT
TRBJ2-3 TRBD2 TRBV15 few CATSLGGESTDTQYF TGTGCCACCAGCCTCGGGGGGGAAAGCACAGATACGCAGTATTTT
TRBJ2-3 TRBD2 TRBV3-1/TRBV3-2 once CASSRLRGADTQYF TGTGCCAGCAGCCGTCTGCGGGGGGCCGATACGCAGTATTTT
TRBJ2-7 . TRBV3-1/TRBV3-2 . CASSHNRAPYEQYF TGTGCCAGCAGCCACAACAGGGCCCCCTACGAGCAGTACTTC
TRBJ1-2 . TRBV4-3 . CASSRPKVPSEFNYGYTF TGCGCCAGCAGCCGACCTAAGGTACCGTCAGAGTTTAACTATGGCTACACCTTC
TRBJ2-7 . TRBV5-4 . CASSSHGTQQYF TGTGCCAGCAGCTCTCACGGGACCCAGCAGTACTTC
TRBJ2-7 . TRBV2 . CAGALRAYEQYF TGTGCGGGGGCTCTAAGGGCCTACGAGCAGTACTTC
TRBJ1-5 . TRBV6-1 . CASSEGNQPQHF TGTGCCAGCAGTGAAGGAAATCAGCCCCAGCATTTT
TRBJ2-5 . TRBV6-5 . CASSYSGETQYF TGTGCCAGCAGTTACTCTGGGGAGACCCAGTACTTC
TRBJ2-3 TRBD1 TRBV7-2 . CASSLGGTALDTQYF TGTGCCAGCAGCTTAGGTGGGACAGCTTTAGATACGCAGTATTTT
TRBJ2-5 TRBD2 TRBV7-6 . CASSLSGGDRETQYF TGTGCCAGCAGCTTAAGCGGGGGGGACAGGGAGACCCAGTACTTC
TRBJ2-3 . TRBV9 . CASSVGHNTDTQYF TGTGCCAGCAGCGTAGGACACAACACAGATACGCAGTATTTT
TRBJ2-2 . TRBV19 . CASSRHSRDTGELFF TGTGCCAGTAGTCGTCACTCCAGGGACACCGGGGAGCTGTTTTTT
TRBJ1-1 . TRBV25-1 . CASSEDAWSSEAFF TGTGCCAGCAGTGAAGATGCGTGGTCAAGTGAAGCTTTCTTT
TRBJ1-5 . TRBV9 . CASSVGGGYQPQHF TGTGCCAGCAGCGTAGGGGGCGGGTATCAGCCCCAGCATTTT
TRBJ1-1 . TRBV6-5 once CASSPNTEAFF TGTGCCAGCAGTCCCAACACTGAAGCTTTCTTT
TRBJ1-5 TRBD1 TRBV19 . CASSSTGGNQPQHF TGTGCCAGTAGTTCCACAGGGGGGAATCAGCCCCAGCATTTT
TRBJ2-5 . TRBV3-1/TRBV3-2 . CASSQEKQGTRETQYF TGTGCCAGCAGCCAAGAAAAGCAGGGGACGAGGGAGACCCAGTACTTC
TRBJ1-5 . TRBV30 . CAWSKGSNQPQHF TGTGCCTGGAGTAAAGGGAGCAATCAGCCCCAGCATTTT
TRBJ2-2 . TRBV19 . CASSIAVAAGELFF TGTGCCAGTAGTATTGCGGTCGCGGCCGGGGAGCTGTTTTTT
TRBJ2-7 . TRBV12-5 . CASGLPRPYEQYF TGTGCTAGTGGTTTGCCAAGACCGTACGAGCAGTACTTC
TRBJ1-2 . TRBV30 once CAWSIGGVGYTF TGTGCCTGGAGCATCGGCGGGGTTGGCTACACCTTC
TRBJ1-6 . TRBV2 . CASRPTVSNSPLHF TGTGCCAGCAGGCCGACAGTTTCAAATTCACCCCTCCACTTT
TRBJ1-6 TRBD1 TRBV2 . CASSRDRDRSPLHF TGTGCCAGCAGCCGGGACAGGGACCGTTCACCCCTCCACTTT
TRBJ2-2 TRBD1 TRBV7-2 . CASSGVGTGSGELFF TGTGCCAGCAGCGGGGTGGGGACAGGTAGCGGGGAGCTGTTTTTT